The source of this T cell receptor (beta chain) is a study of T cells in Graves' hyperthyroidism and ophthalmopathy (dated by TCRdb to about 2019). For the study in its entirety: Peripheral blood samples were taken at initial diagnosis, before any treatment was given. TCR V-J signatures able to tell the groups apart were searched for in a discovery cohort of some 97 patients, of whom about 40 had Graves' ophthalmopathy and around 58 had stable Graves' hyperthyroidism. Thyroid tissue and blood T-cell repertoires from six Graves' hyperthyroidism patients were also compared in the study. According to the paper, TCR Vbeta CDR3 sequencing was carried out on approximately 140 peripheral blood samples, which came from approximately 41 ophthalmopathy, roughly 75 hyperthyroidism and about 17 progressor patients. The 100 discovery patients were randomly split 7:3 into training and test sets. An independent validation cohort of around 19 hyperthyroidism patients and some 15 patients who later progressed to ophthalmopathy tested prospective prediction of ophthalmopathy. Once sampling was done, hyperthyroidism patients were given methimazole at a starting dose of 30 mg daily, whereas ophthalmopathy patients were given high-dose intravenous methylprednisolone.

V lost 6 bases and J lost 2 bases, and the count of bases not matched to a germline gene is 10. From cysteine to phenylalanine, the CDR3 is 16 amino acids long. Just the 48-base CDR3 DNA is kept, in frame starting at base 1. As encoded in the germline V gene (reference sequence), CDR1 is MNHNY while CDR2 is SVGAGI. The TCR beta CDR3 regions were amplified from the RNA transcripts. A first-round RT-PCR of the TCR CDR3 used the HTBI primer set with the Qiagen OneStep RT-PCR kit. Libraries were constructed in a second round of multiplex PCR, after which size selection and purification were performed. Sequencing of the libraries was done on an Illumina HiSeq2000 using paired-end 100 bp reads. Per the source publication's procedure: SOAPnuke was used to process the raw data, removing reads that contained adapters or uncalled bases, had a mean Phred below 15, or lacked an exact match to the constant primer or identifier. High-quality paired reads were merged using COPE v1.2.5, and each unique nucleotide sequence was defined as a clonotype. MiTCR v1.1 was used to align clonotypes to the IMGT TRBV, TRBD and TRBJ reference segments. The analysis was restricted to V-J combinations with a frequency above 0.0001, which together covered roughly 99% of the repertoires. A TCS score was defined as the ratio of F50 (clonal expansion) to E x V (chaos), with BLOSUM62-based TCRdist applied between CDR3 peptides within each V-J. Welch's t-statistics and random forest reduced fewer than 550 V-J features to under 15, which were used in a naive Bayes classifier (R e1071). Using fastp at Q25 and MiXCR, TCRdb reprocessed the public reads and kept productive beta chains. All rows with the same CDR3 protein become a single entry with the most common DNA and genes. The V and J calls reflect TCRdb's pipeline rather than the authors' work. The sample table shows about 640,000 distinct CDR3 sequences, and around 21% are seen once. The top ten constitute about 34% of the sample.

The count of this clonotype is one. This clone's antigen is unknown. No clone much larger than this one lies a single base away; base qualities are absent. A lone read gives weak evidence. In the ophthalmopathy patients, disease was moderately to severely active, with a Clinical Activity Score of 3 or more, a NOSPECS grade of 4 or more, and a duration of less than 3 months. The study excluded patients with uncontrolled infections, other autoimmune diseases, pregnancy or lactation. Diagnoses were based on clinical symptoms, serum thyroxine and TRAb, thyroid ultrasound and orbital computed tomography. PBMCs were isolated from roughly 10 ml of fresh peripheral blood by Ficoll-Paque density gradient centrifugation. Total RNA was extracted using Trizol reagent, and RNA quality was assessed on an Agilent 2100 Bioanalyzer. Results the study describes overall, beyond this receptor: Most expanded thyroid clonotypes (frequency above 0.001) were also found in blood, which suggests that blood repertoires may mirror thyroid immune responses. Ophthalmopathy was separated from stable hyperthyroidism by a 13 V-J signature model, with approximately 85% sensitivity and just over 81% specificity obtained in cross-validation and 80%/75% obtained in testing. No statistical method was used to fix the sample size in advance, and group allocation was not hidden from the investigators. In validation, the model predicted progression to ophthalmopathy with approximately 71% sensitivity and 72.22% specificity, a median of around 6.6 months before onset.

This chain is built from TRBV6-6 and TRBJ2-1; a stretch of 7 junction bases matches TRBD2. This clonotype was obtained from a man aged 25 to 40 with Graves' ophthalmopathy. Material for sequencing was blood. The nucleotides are TGTGCCAGCAGGCCGGGAGGCAGTGGGGCCTACAATGAGCAGTTCTTC. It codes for CASRPGGSGAYNEQFF.